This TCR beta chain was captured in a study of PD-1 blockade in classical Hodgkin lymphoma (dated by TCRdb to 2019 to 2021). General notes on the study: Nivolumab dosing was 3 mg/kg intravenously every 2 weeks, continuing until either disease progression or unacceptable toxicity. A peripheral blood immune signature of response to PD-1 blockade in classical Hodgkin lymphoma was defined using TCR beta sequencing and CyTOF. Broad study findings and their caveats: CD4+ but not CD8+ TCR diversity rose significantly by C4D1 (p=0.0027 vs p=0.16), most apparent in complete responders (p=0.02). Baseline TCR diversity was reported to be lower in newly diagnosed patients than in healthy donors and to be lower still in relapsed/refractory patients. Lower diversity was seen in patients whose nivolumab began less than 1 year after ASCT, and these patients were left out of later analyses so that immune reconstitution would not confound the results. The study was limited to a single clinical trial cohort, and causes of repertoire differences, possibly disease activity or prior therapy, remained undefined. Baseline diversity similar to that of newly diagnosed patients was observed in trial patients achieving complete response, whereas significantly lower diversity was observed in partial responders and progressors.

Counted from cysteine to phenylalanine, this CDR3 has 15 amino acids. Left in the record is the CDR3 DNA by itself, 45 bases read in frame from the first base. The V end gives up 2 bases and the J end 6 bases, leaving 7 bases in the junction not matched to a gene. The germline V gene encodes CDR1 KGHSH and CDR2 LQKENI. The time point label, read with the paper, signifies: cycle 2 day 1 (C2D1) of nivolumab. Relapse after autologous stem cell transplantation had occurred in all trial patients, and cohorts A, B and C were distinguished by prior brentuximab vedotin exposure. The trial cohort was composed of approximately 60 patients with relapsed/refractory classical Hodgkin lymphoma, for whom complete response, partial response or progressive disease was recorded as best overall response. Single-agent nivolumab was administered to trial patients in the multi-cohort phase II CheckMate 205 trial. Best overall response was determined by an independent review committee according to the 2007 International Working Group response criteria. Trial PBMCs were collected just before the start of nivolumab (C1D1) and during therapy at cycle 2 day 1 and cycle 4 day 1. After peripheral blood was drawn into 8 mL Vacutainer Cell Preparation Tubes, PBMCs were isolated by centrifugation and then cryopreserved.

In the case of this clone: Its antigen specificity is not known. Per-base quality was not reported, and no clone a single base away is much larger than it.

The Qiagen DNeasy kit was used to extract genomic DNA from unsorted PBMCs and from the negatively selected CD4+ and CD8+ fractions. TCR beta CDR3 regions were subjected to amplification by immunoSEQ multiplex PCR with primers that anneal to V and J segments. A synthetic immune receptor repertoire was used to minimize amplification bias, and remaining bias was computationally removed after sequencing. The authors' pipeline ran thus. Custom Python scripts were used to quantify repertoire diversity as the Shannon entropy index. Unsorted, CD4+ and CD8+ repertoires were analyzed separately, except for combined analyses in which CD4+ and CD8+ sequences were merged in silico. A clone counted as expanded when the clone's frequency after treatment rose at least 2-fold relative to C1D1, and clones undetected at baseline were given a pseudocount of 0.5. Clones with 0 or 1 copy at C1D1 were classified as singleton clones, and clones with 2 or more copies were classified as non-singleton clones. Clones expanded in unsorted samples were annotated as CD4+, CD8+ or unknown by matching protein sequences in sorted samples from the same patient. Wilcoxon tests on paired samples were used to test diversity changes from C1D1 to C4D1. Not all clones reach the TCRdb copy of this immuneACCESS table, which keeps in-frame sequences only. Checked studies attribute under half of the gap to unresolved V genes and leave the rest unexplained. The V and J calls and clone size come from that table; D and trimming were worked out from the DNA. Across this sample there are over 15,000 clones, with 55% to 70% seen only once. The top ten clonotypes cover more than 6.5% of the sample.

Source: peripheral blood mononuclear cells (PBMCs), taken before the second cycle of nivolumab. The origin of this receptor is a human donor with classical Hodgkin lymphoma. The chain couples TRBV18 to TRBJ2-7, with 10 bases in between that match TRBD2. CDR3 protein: CASSPGLAGDGEQYF. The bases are TGTGCCAGCTCACCAGGGCTAGCGGGAGACGGCGAGCAGTACTTC.